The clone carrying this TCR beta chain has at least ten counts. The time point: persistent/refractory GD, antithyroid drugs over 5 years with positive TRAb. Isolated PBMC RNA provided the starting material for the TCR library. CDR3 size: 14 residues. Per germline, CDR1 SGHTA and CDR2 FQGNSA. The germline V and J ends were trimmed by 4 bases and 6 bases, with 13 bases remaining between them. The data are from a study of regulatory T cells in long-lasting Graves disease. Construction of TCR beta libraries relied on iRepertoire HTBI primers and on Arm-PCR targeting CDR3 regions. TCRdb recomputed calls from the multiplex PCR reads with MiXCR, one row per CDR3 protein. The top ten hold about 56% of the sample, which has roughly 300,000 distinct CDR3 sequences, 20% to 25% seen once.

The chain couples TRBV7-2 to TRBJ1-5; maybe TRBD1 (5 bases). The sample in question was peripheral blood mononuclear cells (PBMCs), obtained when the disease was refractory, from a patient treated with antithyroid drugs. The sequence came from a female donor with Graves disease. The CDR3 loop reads CASSWEGISQPQHF. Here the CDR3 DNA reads TGTGCCAGCAGCTGGGAGGGGATATCTCAGCCCCAGCATTTT.